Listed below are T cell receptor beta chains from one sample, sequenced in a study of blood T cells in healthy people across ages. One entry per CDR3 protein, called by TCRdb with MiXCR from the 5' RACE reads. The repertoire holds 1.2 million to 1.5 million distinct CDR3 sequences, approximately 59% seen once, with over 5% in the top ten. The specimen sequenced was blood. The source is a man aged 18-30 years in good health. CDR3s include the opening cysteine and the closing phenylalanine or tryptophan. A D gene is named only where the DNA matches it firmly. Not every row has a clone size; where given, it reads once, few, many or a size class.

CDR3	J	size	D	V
CSVYRTPYEQFF	TRBJ2-1	few	-	TRBV29-1
CSANIPTGGNNQPQHF	TRBJ1-5	-	TRBD1	TRBV20-1
CSVDREGQGDTQYF	TRBJ2-3	-	TRBD2	TRBV29-1
CAISEVARPGTDTQYF	TRBJ2-3	-	-	TRBV10-3
CASSDSNSWLNYGYTF	TRBJ1-2	-	-	TRBV6-4
CASSQGGGTDGYTF	TRBJ1-2	-	-	TRBV4-2
CSAKRRAMDSYEQYF	TRBJ2-7	-	-	TRBV20-1
CASSHPGSHTF	TRBJ1-2	-	-	TRBV3-1
CASSLVGYSNNEQFF	TRBJ2-1	few	-	TRBV7-9
CASSSGENTEAFF	TRBJ1-1	few	-	TRBV6-5
CASSYDGTVTYGYTF	TRBJ1-2	once	TRBD1	TRBV6-5
CATSSATDIYGYTF	TRBJ1-2	-	-	TRBV15
CASSLGLSGGANNEQFF	TRBJ2-1	once	-	TRBV7-9
CATSRDTYQGIGYTF	TRBJ1-2	-	-	TRBV15
CASSLSPGGKNIQYF	TRBJ2-4	-	TRBD2	TRBV5-4